The 10 T cell receptor beta chains below were found in one sample sequenced in a study of cytomegalovirus exposure and HLA in healthy donors. PCR amplification relied on 60 Vbeta primers (plus 13 Jbeta primers). Sequencing was performed with immunoSEQ multiplex PCR; in TCRdb, only in-frame clones are kept and a portion is missing. This sample has 120,000 to 150,000 clones, with about two thirds found just once. Sequenced material: PBMCs. All receptors come from a man in his forties in good health and CMV-seronegative.

The V and J genes are TRBV7-6 and TRBJ2-7, with 7 bases lining up with TRBD1. Germline V gene data show CDR1 as SGHVS and CDR2 as FNYEAQ. The CDR3 contains 14 residues. Trimming removed 5 bases from V and 6 bases from J; junction bases left unmatched: 10. This chain's CDR3 is CASSRQGNLAEQYF. The CDR3 nucleotides are TGTGCCAGCAGCCGACAGGGTAATCTTGCCGAGCAGTACTTC.

The chain carries TRBV9 and TRBJ2-3, with D possibly TRBD1 on 5 matching bases. The V and J ends lost 4 bases and 4 bases respectively, with 13 bases between them. The CDR3 loop spans 14 amino acids. Germline lookup yields CDR1 SGDLS and CDR2 YYNGEE. The CDR3 here is CASSPARTPDTQYF. Here the CDR3 DNA reads TGTGCCAGCAGCCCAGCGAGGACACCAGATACGCAGTATTTT.

The rearrangement uses TRBV6-1 and TRBJ2-7, with 7 bases identical to TRBD1. Germline lookup yields CDR1 MNHNS and CDR2 SASEGT. The CDR3 contains 13 residues. The ends lost 6 bases at V and 2 bases at J; junction bases unmatched: 4. The CDR3 DNA sequence: TGTGCCAGCAGCTCGGGACAGACCTACGAGCAGTACTTC. Translated: CASSSGQTYEQYF.

The chain recombines TRBV5-4 with TRBJ2-7; D is perhaps TRBD2 (5 bases). Trimming stripped 4 bases from V and 0 bases from J, with 11 bases between. The CDR3 contains 14 residues. Germline CDR1 is SGHNT and CDR2 is YYREEE (reference sequence). CDR3 protein: CASSAGPHSYEQYF. CDR3 nucleotides: TGTGCCAGCAGCGCGGGTCCCCACTCCTACGAGCAGTACTTC.

The rearrangement uses TRBV29-1 and TRBJ2-7, with 8 bases aligning to TRBD2. CDR3 size: 13 residues. From germline, CDR1 is SQVTM and CDR2 ANQGSEA. V was clipped by 7 bases and J by 0 bases; unmatched bases: 5. CDR3 loop: CSALGGDSYEQYF. Here the CDR3 DNA reads TGCAGCGCTCTCGGGGGGGACTCCTACGAGCAGTACTTC.

V is TRBV29-1 and J is TRBJ2-2, with a weak D call TRBD1 (6 bases). Trimming removed 6 bases from V and 6 bases from J, with 17 bases in between. CDR3 length: 14 amino acids. Germline values: CDR1 SQVTM, CDR2 ANQGSEA. CDR3 DNA sequence: TGCAGCGTCTCGCAGGGGCGGTTGCCCGGGGAGCTGTTTTTT. Its protein is CSVSQGRLPGELFF.

The rearrangement links TRBV5-5 to TRBJ1-5, with D possibly TRBD1 on 5 matching bases. Trimming removed 4 bases at V and 6 bases at J, with 14 bases between. The germline gives CDR1 SGHKS, CDR2 YYEKEE (reference sequence). CDR3 length: 14 amino acids. CDR3 DNA sequence: TGTGCCAGCAGCGGGGGGGGGTCCTCTCAGCCCCAGCATTTT. It specifies CASSGGGSSQPQHF. Full variable domain (missing parts from reference TRBV5-5 and TRBJ1-5): DAGVTQSPTHLIKTRGQQVTLRCSPISGHKSVSWYQQVLGQGPQFIFQYYEKEERGRGNFPDRFSARQFPNYSSELNVNALLLGDSALYLCASSGGGSSQPQHFGDGTRLSIL.

The chain is built from TRBV28 and TRBJ2-7; 7 bases are shared with TRBD2. V shed 4 bases and J 2 bases; nucleotides not matched to a gene: 2. The CDR3 is 13 residues long. Per germline, CDR1 MDHEN and CDR2 SYDVKM. The CDR3 loop reads CASSSSGTYEQYF. CDR3 sequence (DNA): TGTGCCAGCAGTTCCAGCGGGACCTACGAGCAGTACTTC.

The gene calls are TRBV12-5 and TRBJ2-1; TRBD2 matches at 8 bases. The CDR3 runs 15 residues. The V gene's germline CDR1 is LGHNT and CDR2 FRNRAP. The V segment lost 0 bases and the J segment 6 bases; nucleotides outside the gene matches: 4. In DNA form, the CDR3 reads TGTGCTAGTGGTTTGGTAGGCGGGGGGCGCAATGAGCAGTTCTTC. It codes for CASGLVGGGRNEQFF.

The chain has TRBV5-1 and TRBJ1-1, with D tentatively TRBD1 (6 bases). The length of the CDR3 is 14 residues. The germline CDR1 and CDR2 sequences are SGHRS and YFSETQ. The germline V and J ends were trimmed by 7 bases and 10 bases, with 23 bases remaining between them. As DNA, the CDR3 is TGCGCCAGCGGGCCGGGACATAAGAGCGGAGGAGCTTTCTTT. Amino acid sequence: CASGPGHKSGGAFF. Full variable domain (rest looked up from reference TRBV5-1 and TRBJ1-1): KAGVTQTPRYLIKTRGQQVTLSCSPISGHRSVSWYQQTPGQGLQFLFEYFSETQRNKGNFPGRFSGRQFSNSRSEMNVSTLELGDSALYLCASGPGHKSGGAFFGQGTRLTVV.